This paragraph reports one T cell receptor beta chain. This record belongs to a study of blood T cell repertoires in COVID-19. Study at large: Sources were T cells, B-cell-depleted T cells, or PBMCs; the material itself was cDNA or gDNA.

In the authors' methods: Amplifying reference gene primers gave estimates of nucleated cell counts. Some clones are missing from TCRdb's copy, which holds only in-frame ones; the method was immunoSEQ multiplex PCR. V, J and clone size were drawn from that table, and D and trimming were deduced from the DNA. This table has some 160,000 clones, around 89% appearing once. The CDR3 consists of 15 residues. Germline-derived CDR1 and CDR2 are KGHSH and LQKENI. V dropped 4 bases and J dropped 2 bases, with 14 bases sitting between them. The rearrangement joins TRBV18 to TRBJ1-1; TRBD1 might be the D (6 bases). This sequence was found in a man between 45 and 60 years old who had recovered from COVID-19. The source material was peripheral blood. The CDR3 reads CASSQGNRVNTEAFF. CDR3 nucleotides: TGTGCCAGCTCACAAGGGAACAGGGTCAACACTGAAGCTTTCTTT.